Below, 8 T cell receptor beta chains from the same sample are listed, as sequenced in a study of technical replicates of blood from several donors. The protocol was immunoSEQ multiplex PCR, while the TCRdb copy is restricted to in-frame clones and leaves out a portion. The repertoire holds nearly 80,000 clones, with approximately 96% as singletons. The sample taken for sequencing was T cells isolated from PBMCs. The receptor set was obtained from a human donor in good health.

V and J are TRBV19 and TRBJ2-2; weak D call: TRBD2 (5 bases). The germline CDR1 and CDR2 sequences are LNHDA and SQIVND (reference sequence). This CDR3 region has 15 residues. V lost 6 bases and J lost 0, with 11 bases in between. CDR3 in DNA: TGTGCCAGTAGAGGACTCCACCCGAACACCGGGGAGCTGTTTTTT. This translates into CASRGLHPNTGELFF.

The CDR3 protein is CASSLGTANEKLFF. The CDR3 DNA reads as TGCGCCAGCAGCCTAGGGACAGCTAATGAAAAACTGTTTTTT. This chain joins TRBV5-1 and TRBJ1-4; 7 bases are a match to TRBD1. The CDR3 loop spans 14 amino acids. Germline-derived CDR1 and CDR2 are SGHRS and YFSETQ. The J segment lost 3 bases and the V segment lost 4 bases, leaving 3 bases of the junction unmatched.

The chain couples TRBV4-2 to TRBJ2-7, with unresolved D. Trimming took off 4 bases at V and 6 bases at J, with 7 bases between the two ends. This CDR3 is 11 amino acids long. The germline gives CDR1 LGHNA, CDR2 YNFKEQ. Here the CDR3 DNA reads TGTGCCAGCAGCCCTGGAGTCGAGCAGTACTTC. The encoded protein is CASSPGVEQYF.

The sample holds one count of this clone. The genes are TRBV11-2 and TRBJ2-2; unclear D gene. Trimming pared 4 bases from V and 3 bases from J, leaving 12 bases between. The CDR3 has 15 residues. Germline lookup yields CDR1 SGHAT and CDR2 FQNNGV. The CDR3 here is CASSSVQLYTGELFF. The CDR3 nucleotides read TGTGCCAGCAGCTCGGTACAGCTATACACCGGGGAGCTGTTTTTT. Full variable domain (rest looked up from reference TRBV11-2 and TRBJ2-2): EAGVAQSPRYKIIEKRQSVAFWCNPISGHATLYWYQQILGQGPKLLIQFQNNGVVDDSQLPKDRFSAERLKGVDSTLKIQPAKLEDSAVYLCASSSVQLYTGELFFGEGSRLTVL.

The CDR3 DNA reads as TGTGCCAGCAGTTCAACTAGCGGCCTTTGGGGGGCCAACGTCCTGACTTTC. It is translated as CASSSTSGLWGANVLTF. The J gene is TRBJ2-6, the V gene TRBV27, with TRBD2 identical over 8 bases. This CDR3 contains 17 residues. Germline V lookup: CDR1 MNHEY, CDR2 SMNVEV (reference sequence). Trimming at V came to 4 bases and at J to 4 bases, leaving 9 bases not matched to a gene.

V and J are TRBV6-1 and TRBJ2-3; 13 positions agree with TRBD2. The CDR3 totals 16 residues. V lost 4 bases and J lost 5; bases outside the gene matches: 6. CDR1 and CDR2 from the germline V gene are MNHNS and SASEGT. The CDR3 is CASSARTSGSGDTQYF. Written as DNA, the CDR3 is TGTGCCAGCAGTGCCCGGACTAGCGGGAGCGGAGATACGCAGTATTTT.

The CDR3 nucleotides are TGTGCCTGGAGTGTCGGGGCCGGGACTTCCTCGGAGACCCAGTACTTC. This sequence encodes CAWSVGAGTSSETQYF. This sequence joins TRBV30 and TRBJ2-5; weak D call: TRBD2 (6 bases). This CDR3 has 16 residues. V dropped 0 bases and J dropped 5 bases, with 19 bases sitting between them. The germline V gene has CDR1 GTSNPN and CDR2 SVGIG (reference sequence).

The chain links TRBV28 to TRBJ2-7, with 15 bases identical to TRBD2. CDR1 is MDHEN and CDR2 is SYDVKM in the germline V gene. V dropped 4 bases and J dropped 4; count of bases not matched to a gene: 5. The CDR3 consists of 16 residues. The CDR3 DNA reads as TGTGCCAGCAGTTACGACGGGACTAGCGGGAGGTACGAGCAGTACTTC. Protein product: CASSYDGTSGRYEQYF.